The entry below gives a single TCR beta chain sequence along with its context. The antigen is unknown. V gave up 4 bases and J gave up 6 bases; unmatched junction bases: 15. CDR1 is SGHRS, CDR2 YFSETQ, per germline. The CDR3 contains 16 residues. Following extraction, RNA underwent reverse transcription to cDNA, which served as the sequencing template. Profiling relied on immunoSEQ multiplex PCR, and the TCRdb table lists in-frame clones only, not all of them. The sample lists about 100,000 clones; roughly three fifths were seen once. This sample is drawn from a study of CD8+ T cells in alopecia areata. Study-level background: Oral tofacitinib (5 to 10 mg twice daily) was administered to treated patients.

Study results and limitations: For baseline CD8+ expansion, any link to response stays uncertain with one nonresponder. Many expanded lesional clones remained in scalp and blood on tofacitinib. For lesional scalp, especially alopecia totalis/universalis, clonality was higher than in normal scalp.

Treatment here: oral pan-JAK inhibitor, 5-10 mg twice daily. The sample here was CD8+ T cells sorted from blood, taken at approximately week 56, from a patient treated with tofacitinib. The clonotype was recovered from a human donor with alopecia areata. The chain links TRBV5-1 to TRBJ1-1; 7 nucleotides line up with TRBD1. The CDR3 is CASSPRQGRLDSEAFF. The DNA of the CDR3 is TGCGCCAGCAGCCCCCGACAGGGACGGTTAGACTCTGAAGCTTTCTTT.